This T cell receptor beta chain stems from a study of blood T cells in healthy people across ages. The V gene's germline CDR1 is SGHTA and CDR2 FQGNSA. The CDR3 consists of 15 residues. The V gene end was trimmed by 3 bases and the J gene end by 4 bases; junction bases not matched to a gene: 3. Individuals who donated were healthy Caucasians from Russia aged roughly 6 to 90. For the second PCR, which ran for roughly 7 to 11 cycles, a sample-barcoded 5' primer and a J-beta primer mix were used. TCRdb itself ran the 5' RACE reads through MiXCR, one entry per CDR3 protein. Found here are roughly 1,300,000 distinct CDR3 sequences, around 59% of them singletons; the top ten hold approximately 7%. There are a few counts of this clonotype.

The rearrangement uses TRBV7-2 and TRBJ1-1; the match to TRBD1 covers 12 bases. The source material was blood. The sequence was collected from a young man in good health. The CDR3 DNA reads TGTGCCAGCAGCTTTTGGGGACAGGGGGCCACTGAAGCTTTCTTT. Protein sequence: CASSFWGQGATEAFF.